Reported below is one TCR beta chain. The data were produced by immunoSEQ multiplex PCR, yet TCRdb's version contains in-frame clones alone and is incomplete. The table shows around 67,000 clones, with over 80% occurring only once. The CDR3 extends over 14 amino acids. V gave up 4 bases and J gave up 3 bases, with 13 bases separating them. CDR1 and CDR2 from the germline V gene are SGHRS and YFSETQ. The entry originates in a study of T cell responses to AZD1222 COVID-19 vaccine. This receptor was identified in an adult in good health. The rearrangement joins TRBV5-1 to TRBJ1-1; D gene unclear. The source material was peripheral blood, sampled on day 0 of AZD1222 vaccination. The CDR3 DNA reads TGCGCCAGCAGCCAGGTAGTATTTGACACTGAAGCTTTCTTT. The encoded protein is CASSQVVFDTEAFF. The variable domain in full, completed from reference TRBV5-1 and TRBJ1-1, reads KAGVTQTPRYLIKTRGQQVTLSCSPISGHRSVSWYQQTPGQGLQFLFEYFSETQRNKGNFPGRFSGRQFSNSRSEMNVSTLELGDSALYLCASSQVVFDTEAFFGQGTRLTVV.